Here is one TCR beta chain with its context. These data originate in a study of shared clonotypes between healthy human individuals. Measured with immunoSEQ multiplex PCR; TCRdb has only the in-frame clones, and not every one. Of some 2 million clones in the sample, less than 95% were seen once. CDR3 length: 13 residues. Germline V gene sequence: CDR1 MNHEY, CDR2 SVGAGI. J lost 14 bases, V lost 5 bases, and 12 bases had no gene match. Naive CD8 populations comprised CD45RO-negative cells positively selected for CCR7, excluding terminally differentiated effector memory CD45RA+ cells. Input material: naive CD8+ T cells sorted from blood. This sequence was found in a man between 18 and 29 years old in good health. This chain uses TRBV6-5 with TRBJ2-1; TRBD1 aligns across 7 bases. The CDR3 DNA reads TGTGCCAGCAGTGCCGATTCGCGACAGGGAGAGTTCTTC. The encoded protein is CASSADSRQGEFF.